Detailed here is one T cell receptor beta chain. The antigen is not known. This sample was taken from a study of vaccination and CD4 T cells after COVID-19. Study summary: Each participant was administered two doses of a vaccine, which was either BNT162b2 or mRNA-1273.

The treatment: approximately nine-day PBMC culture with coronavirus spike peptide pools or control peptides (ViraFEST assay). These CD4+ T cells came from an unexposed donor, sampled before the COVID-19 pandemic (2011-2018). With about 10 days of culture completed, CD4+ T cells were isolated by negative selection. CDR1 and CDR2 from the germline V gene are MGHRA and YSYEKL. The germline V and J ends were trimmed by 3 bases and 1 base, with 15 bases remaining between them. The CDR3 runs to 16 residues. Cultured CD4+ T-cell DNA underwent Oncomine TCR Beta short-read sequencing. TCRdb re-called the PCR reads through MiXCR, storing one row per CDR3 protein. The profile shows 9,000 to 10,000 distinct CDR3 sequences, roughly two fifths of them singletons.

Sequencing was carried out using CD4+ T cells from blood, cultured in vitro. This receptor was identified in a human donor in good health. The V and J genes are TRBV4-1 and TRBJ2-5, with TRBD1 as a possible D gene (6 bases). The CDR3 nucleotides are TGCGCCAGCAGCCACCCACAGAGGGGGTTCCAAGAGACCCAGTACTTC. Translation: CASSHPQRGFQETQYF.